The clone carrying this T cell receptor beta chain has a handful of counts. Its antigen is as yet unknown. The germline V gene encodes CDR1 SGHVS and CDR2 FQNEAQ. Between the trimmed V and J ends, which lost 1 base and 8 bases, there was a span of 20 bases. This CDR3 has 16 amino acids. PCR employed 60 Vbeta and 13 Jbeta primers. TCRdb's table, derived via immunoSEQ multiplex PCR, lists solely in-frame clones and lacks some. The repertoire includes about 77,000 clones, 78% of them detected once, and roughly 1.7% sits in the top ten. The entry originates in a study of cytomegalovirus exposure and HLA in healthy donors. Looking at the study overall: From donors who were HLA-typed, an early data release held 80 million to 95 million unique TCRs.

Study-level results: The study had only CMV serostatus as immune exposure information. It was about 150 TCR beta chains that were listed as cytomegalovirus-associated. Presence/absence analyses assumed roughly uniform sequencing depth across donors.

The sequence came from a middle-aged man in good health and CMV-seronegative. The chain links TRBV7-8 to TRBJ1-2; D is possibly TRBD1 (5 bases). Sequencing was done on a sample of PBMCs. The CDR3 DNA reads TGTGCCAGCAGCTTAGGAACAGGCCTTGTCCGTGGGGGCTACACCTTC. Residues: CASSLGTGLVRGGYTF.